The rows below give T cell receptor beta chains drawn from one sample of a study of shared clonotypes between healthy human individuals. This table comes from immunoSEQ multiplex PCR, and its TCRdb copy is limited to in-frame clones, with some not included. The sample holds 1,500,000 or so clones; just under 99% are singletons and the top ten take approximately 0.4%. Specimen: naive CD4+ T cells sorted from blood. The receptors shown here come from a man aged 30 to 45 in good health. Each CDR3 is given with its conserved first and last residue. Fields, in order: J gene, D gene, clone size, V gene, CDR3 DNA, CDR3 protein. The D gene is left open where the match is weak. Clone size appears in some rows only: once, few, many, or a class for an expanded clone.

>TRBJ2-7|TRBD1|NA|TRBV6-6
TGTGCCAGCAGTTCCACAGGGGATTACGAGCAGTACTTC
CASSSTGDYEQYF
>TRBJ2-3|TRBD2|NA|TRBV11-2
TGTGCCAGCAGCTTAGGACTAGCGGGCGCTGGAGATACGCAGTATTTT
CASSLGLAGAGDTQYF
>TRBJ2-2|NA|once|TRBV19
TGTGCCAGTAGTATTCGGGGCGCGAACACCGGGGAGCTGTTTTTT
CASSIRGANTGELFF
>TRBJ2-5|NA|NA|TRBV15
TGTGCCACCAGCAGCCTCTGGGAGACCCAGTACTTC
CATSSLWETQYF
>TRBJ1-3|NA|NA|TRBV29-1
TGCAGCGTTGCTTTTTCCGGAAACACCATATATTTT
CSVAFSGNTIYF
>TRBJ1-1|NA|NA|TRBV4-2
TGTGCCAGCAGCCAAGATGAGAAAAAGAACACTGAAGCTTTCTTT
CASSQDEKKNTEAFF
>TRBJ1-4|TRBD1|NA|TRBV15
TGTGCCACCAGCAGAGACGCAGGGGGAAACCTCGGGTCCGAAAAACTGTTTTTT
CATSRDAGGNLGSEKLFF
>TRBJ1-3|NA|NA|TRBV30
TGTGCCTGGAGGGCCGGGACTTCTGGAAACACCATATATTTT
CAWRAGTSGNTIYF
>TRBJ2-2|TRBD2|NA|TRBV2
TGTGCCAGCGCTAGCGGGAGTTGGACCGGGGAGCTGTTTTTT
CASASGSWTGELFF
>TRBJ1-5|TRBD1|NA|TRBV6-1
TGTGCCAGCAGTGAACTGGGAGGGGCAGGGGGAACACAGCCCCAGCATTTT
CASSELGGAGGTQPQHF
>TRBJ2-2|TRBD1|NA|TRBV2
TGTGCCAGCAGTGAATGGGGGACAGGGGGCATCGGGGAGCTGTTTTTT
CASSEWGTGGIGELFF
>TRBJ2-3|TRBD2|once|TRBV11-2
TGTGCCAGCAGCTTAGTCCCTAGCGGGCGGGCGCAGTATTTT
CASSLVPSGRAQYF
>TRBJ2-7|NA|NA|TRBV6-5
TGTGCCAGCCGGGGCGCGAGGCACGAGCAGTACTTC
CASRGARHEQYF
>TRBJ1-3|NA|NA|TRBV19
TGTGCCAGTAGTATTACGTGGACACCGAGCTCTGGAAACACCATATATTTT
CASSITWTPSSGNTIYF
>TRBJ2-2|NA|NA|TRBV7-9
TGTGCCAGCAGCCCCCCATGGGGCTTAAAATCCACCGGGGAGCTGTTTTTT
CASSPPWGLKSTGELFF
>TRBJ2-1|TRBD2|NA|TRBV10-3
TGTGCCATCAGTGCGACTAGCGGGAGCTATGAGCAGTTCTTC
CAISATSGSYEQFF
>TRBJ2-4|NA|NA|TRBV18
TGTGCCAGCTCACCATGGGGTCTGGAAAACATTCAGTACTTC
CASSPWGLENIQYF
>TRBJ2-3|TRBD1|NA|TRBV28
TGTGCCAGCAGGCGGGACAGGGGAGGAGATACGCAGTATTTT
CASRRDRGGDTQYF
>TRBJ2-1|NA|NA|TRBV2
TGTGCCAGCAGTCAAGAATTTCATGAGCAGTTCTTC
CASSQEFHEQFF
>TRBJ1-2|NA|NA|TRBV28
TGTGCCAGCAGGGGCTATGGCTACACCTTC
CASRGYGYTF
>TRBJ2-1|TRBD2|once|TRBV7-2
TGTGCCAGCAGCTCGAAAGGACTAGCGGGAGGGCCCTATTACAATGAGCAGTTCTTC
CASSSKGLAGGPYYNEQFF
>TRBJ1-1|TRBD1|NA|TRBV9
TGTGCCAGCAGCACCGGACAGGAGAGCACTGAAGCTTTCTTT
CASSTGQESTEAFF
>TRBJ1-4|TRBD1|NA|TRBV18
TGTGCCAGCTCACCACGGACAGGGCAAAATGAAAAACTGTTTTTT
CASSPRTGQNEKLFF
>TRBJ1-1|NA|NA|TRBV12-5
TGTGCTAGTGGTAACACCTTAGCGAACACTGAAGCTTTCTTT
CASGNTLANTEAFF
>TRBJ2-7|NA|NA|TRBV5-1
TGCGCCAGCAGCTTTGCGGGGGCCGACTACGAGCAGTACTTC
CASSFAGADYEQYF
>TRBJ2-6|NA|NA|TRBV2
TGTGCCAGCAGCCTCACTTTGACTGGGGCCAACGTCCTGACTTTC
CASSLTLTGANVLTF
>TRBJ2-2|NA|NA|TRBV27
TGTGCCAGCAAGGGAACCGGGGAGCTGTTTTTT
CASKGTGELFF
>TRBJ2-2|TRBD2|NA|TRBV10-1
TGCGCCAGCAGTGAGGGGACTAGGGTAGACACCGGGGAGCTGTTTTTT
CASSEGTRVDTGELFF
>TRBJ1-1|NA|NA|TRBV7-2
TGTGCCAGCAGCTCCCAGTCCGGGACAGAAGCTTTCTTT
CASSSQSGTEAFF
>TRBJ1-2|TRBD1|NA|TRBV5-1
TGCGCCAGCAGGGATCAGGGGGAAGCTAACTATGGCTACACCTTC
CASRDQGEANYGYTF
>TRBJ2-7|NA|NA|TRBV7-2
TGTGCCAGCAGCTTAGCGATCGAGCAGTACTTC
CASSLAIEQYF
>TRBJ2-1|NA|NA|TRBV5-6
TGTGCCAGCAGCTTATTAATAGGCATAGATGAGCAGTTCTTC
CASSLLIGIDEQFF
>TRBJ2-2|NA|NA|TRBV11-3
TGTGCCAGCAGCTTGGGTGCACGGGGGCGCTTCACCGGGGAGCTGTTTTTT
CASSLGARGRFTGELFF
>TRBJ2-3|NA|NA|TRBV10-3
TGTGCCATCAGTGAGTCAGGGGGTAGTATAACAGATACGCAGTATTTT
CAISESGGSITDTQYF
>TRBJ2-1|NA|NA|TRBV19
TGTGCCAGTAGTATAGCAAGGAGTTGGCGAAGCTCCTACAATGAGCAGTTCTTC
CASSIARSWRSSYNEQFF
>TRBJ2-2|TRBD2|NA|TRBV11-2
TGTGCCAGCAGCTCCATTGGCGGGAGTATGACCGGGGAGCTGTTTTTT
CASSSIGGSMTGELFF
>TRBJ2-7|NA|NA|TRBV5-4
TGTGCCAGCAGACAAGTTGGGGACTACGAGCAGTACTTC
CASRQVGDYEQYF
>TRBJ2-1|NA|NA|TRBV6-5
TGTGCCAGCAGAGAGGGATCGATCAACAATGAGCAGTTCTTC
CASREGSINNEQFF
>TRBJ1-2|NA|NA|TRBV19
TGTGCCAGTAGTATAAGGGGGATCTATGGCTACACCTTC
CASSIRGIYGYTF
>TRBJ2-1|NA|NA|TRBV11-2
TGTGCCAGCAGCTTAGCTCGTTACAATGAGCAGTTCTTC
CASSLARYNEQFF
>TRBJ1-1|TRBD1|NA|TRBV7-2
TGTGCCAGCAGCTCAACAGGGGCGGGAGGTGAAGCTTTCTTT
CASSSTGAGGEAFF
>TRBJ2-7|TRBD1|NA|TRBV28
TGTGCCAGCAGCTCCAGGACAGGGGGGAATGCCCACGAGCAGTACTTC
CASSSRTGGNAHEQYF
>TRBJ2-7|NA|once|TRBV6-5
TGTGCCAGCAGTGACGGGACCACCCTTGGGCAGTACTTC
CASSDGTTLGQYF
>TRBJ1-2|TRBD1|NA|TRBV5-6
TGTGCCAGCAGCTTCCCAGGGGGAAGTGGCTACACCTTC
CASSFPGGSGYTF
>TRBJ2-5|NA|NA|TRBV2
TGTGCCAGCAGTGTAGAGCTCCGCGAGGAGACCCAGTACTTC
CASSVELREETQYF
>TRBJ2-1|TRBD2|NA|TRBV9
TGTGCCAGCAGCGGACTCCTAGCGGGACCCTGGGGTGAGCAGTTCTTC
CASSGLLAGPWGEQFF
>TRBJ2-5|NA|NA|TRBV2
TGTGCCAGCACCCCCTTGAGTGGAGAAGAGACCCAGTACTTC
CASTPLSGEETQYF
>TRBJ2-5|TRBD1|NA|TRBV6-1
TGTGCCAGCAGTGAGGACAGGGTCATAGAGACCCAGTACTTC
CASSEDRVIETQYF
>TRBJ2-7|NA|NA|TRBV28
TGTGCCAGCCTGGGATGGGCTGGGGCCGAGCAGTACTTC
CASLGWAGAEQYF
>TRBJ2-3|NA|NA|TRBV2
TGTGCCAGCAAAGGGGAGGGCACAGATACGCAGTATTTT
CASKGEGTDTQYF
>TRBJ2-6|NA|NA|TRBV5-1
TGCGCCAGCAGAAGGGGCTCTGGGGCCAACGTCCTGACTTTC
CASRRGSGANVLTF
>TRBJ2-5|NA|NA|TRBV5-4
TGTGCCAGCAGTGGAGGGGACTCCCAAGAGACCCAGTACTTC
CASSGGDSQETQYF
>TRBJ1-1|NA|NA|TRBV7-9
TGTGCCAGCAGCTTTACAGGGATGAACACTGAAGCTTTCTTT
CASSFTGMNTEAFF
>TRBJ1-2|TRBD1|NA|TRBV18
TGTGCCAGCTCACCGGAGACAGGGACTGACTATGGCTACACCTTC
CASSPETGTDYGYTF
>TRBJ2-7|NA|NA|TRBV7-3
TGTGCCAGCAGCCCAAGTCCCTCAGGGCCCCGGGAGCAGTACTTC
CASSPSPSGPREQYF
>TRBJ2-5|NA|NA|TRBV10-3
TGTGCCATCAGTGAGTCGGCGGGCTCCGCAGGGACCCAGTACTTC
CAISESAGSAGTQYF
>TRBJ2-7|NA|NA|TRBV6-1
TGTGCCAGCAGCCAGACGTGGGGCGCTGAGCAGTACTTC
CASSQTWGAEQYF